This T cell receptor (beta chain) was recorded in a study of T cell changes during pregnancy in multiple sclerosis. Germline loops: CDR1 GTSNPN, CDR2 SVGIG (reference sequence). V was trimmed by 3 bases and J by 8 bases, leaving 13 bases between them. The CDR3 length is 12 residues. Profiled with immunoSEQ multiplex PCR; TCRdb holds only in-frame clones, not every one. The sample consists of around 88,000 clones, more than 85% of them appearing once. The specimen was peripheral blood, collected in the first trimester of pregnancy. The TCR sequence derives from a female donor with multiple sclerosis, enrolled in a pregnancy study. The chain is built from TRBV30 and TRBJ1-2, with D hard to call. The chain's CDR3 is CAWRNSFLGYTF. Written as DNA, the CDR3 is TGTGCCTGGAGGAACAGCTTCTTAGGCTACACCTTC.